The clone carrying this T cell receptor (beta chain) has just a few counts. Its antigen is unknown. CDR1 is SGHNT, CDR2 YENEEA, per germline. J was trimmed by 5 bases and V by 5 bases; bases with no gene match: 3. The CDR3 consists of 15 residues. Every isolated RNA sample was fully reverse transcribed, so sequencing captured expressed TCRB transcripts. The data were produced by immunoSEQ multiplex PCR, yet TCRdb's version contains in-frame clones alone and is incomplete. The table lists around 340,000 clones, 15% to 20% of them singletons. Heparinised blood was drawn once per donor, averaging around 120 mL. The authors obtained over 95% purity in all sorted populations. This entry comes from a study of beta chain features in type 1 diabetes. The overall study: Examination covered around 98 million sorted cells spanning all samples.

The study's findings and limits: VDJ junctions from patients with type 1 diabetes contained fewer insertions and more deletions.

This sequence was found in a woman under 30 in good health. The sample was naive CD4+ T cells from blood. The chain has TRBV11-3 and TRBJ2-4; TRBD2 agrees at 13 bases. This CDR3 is CASSQTSGRQNIQYF. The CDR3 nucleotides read TGTGCCAGCAGCCAGACTAGCGGGAGGCAAAACATTCAGTACTTC.